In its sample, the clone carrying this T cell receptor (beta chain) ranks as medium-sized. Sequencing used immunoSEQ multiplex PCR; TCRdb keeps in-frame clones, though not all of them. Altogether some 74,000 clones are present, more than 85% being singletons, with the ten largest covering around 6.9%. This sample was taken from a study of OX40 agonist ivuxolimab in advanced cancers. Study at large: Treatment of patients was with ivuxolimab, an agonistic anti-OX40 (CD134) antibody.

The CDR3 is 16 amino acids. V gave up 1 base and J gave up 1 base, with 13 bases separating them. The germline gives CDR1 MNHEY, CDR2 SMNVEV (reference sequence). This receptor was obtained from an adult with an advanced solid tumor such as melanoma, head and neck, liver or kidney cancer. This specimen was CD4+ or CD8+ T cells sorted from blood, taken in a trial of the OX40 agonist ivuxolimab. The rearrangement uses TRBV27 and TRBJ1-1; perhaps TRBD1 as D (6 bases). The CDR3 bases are TGTGCCAGCAGTTTATATCGGGGGGCGACGAACACTGAAGCTTTCTTT. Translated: CASSLYRGATNTEAFF.